The 10 T cell receptor beta chains below come from one sample, sequenced in a study of cytomegalovirus exposure and HLA in healthy donors. It was with 60 Vbeta and 13 Jbeta primers that the PCR ran. The method was immunoSEQ multiplex PCR; TCRdb's version includes in-frame clones alone and lacks a portion of them. Among 160,000 or so clones listed, around 78% were seen once. Sequencing input: PBMCs. These receptors all come from a man in his forties in good health and CMV-seronegative.

Only one count was recorded for this clone. This chain uses TRBV5-1 with TRBJ2-3; 8 nucleotides align to TRBD2. V trimming: 3 bases; J trimming: 6 bases; junction bases outside the gene matches: 12. The CDR3 runs 16 residues. Germline CDR1 SGHRS, CDR2 YFSETQ. The CDR3 loop reads CASSSGTSGVRDTQYF. CDR3 coding DNA: TGCGCCAGCAGCTCTGGGACTAGTGGGGTTCGGGATACGCAGTATTTT.

This clone was observed once. The V call is TRBV2, the J call TRBJ2-2, with 9 bases identical to TRBD2. This CDR3 is built from 16 residues. With V trimmed by 5 bases and J by 0 bases, 4 bases remained unmatched. Looked up from germline, CDR1 is SNHLY and CDR2 is FYNNEI. The CDR3 region has the DNA TGTGCCAGCAGTCCCCTAGCGGGACCGAACACCGGGGAGCTGTTTTTT. It translates to CASSPLAGPNTGELFF.

The gene calls are TRBV19 and TRBJ1-4, with D hard to call. V lost 3 bases and J 3 bases, leaving 5 bases between the germline ends. The CDR3 consists of 13 residues. Germline lookup yields CDR1 LNHDA and CDR2 SQIVND (reference sequence). For the CDR3, the DNA is TGTGCCAGTAGTATCTCGTCTAATGAAAAACTGTTTTTT. Protein sequence: CASSISSNEKLFF.

The chain recombines TRBV4-1 with TRBJ2-7, with D possibly being TRBD2 (6 bases). The germline gives CDR1 MGHRA, CDR2 YSYEKL. Trimming left V 4 bases short and J 1 base short, with 14 bases between. The CDR3 has 15 amino acids. This CDR3 reads CASSRVEGMSYEQYF. In DNA form, the CDR3 reads TGCGCCAGCAGCCGGGTGGAGGGAATGTCCTACGAGCAGTACTTC.

The chain combines TRBV28 with TRBJ1-5; D is ambiguous. The CDR3 contains 13 residues. Germline assignment: CDR1 MDHEN and CDR2 SYDVKM. Between the trimmed V and J ends, which lost 7 bases and 0 bases, there was a span of 7 bases. CDR3 loop: CASKEVSNQPQHF. The CDR3 DNA is TGTGCCAGCAAGGAGGTTAGCAATCAGCCCCAGCATTTT.

This sequence joins TRBV5-4 and TRBJ1-4; possibly TRBD1 for D (5 bases). Trimming took off 4 bases at V and 8 bases at J, with 15 bases between the two ends. This CDR3 is built from 14 residues. Germline CDR1 is SGHNT and CDR2 is YYREEE (reference sequence). CDR3 in DNA: TGTGCCAGCAGCCTCAGGGTAGGAGGGGAAAAACTGTTTTTT. This codes for CASSLRVGGEKLFF.

The chain has TRBV10-1 and TRBJ2-7; 7 bases map to TRBD1. This CDR3 spans 12 amino acids. CDR1 and CDR2 (germline): WNHNN, SYGVQD (reference sequence). After removal of 9 bases from V and 2 bases from J, the junction contained 4 bases not matched to a gene. The CDR3 DNA sequence: TGCGCCAGTGGGGGACAGACCTACGAGCAGTACTTC. As protein: CASGGQTYEQYF.

The chain links TRBV5-4 to TRBJ2-5; D gene uncertain. The CDR3 totals 14 residues. V was clipped by 2 bases and J by 3 bases, with 11 bases between them. CDR1 is SGHNT and CDR2 is YYREEE in the germline V gene (reference sequence). The CDR3 reads CASSFFLPEETQYF. In nucleotides, the CDR3 is TGTGCCAGCAGCTTCTTCCTACCCGAAGAGACCCAGTACTTC.

V and J are TRBV7-9 and TRBJ1-1; weak D call: TRBD1 (6 bases). This CDR3 comprises 14 residues. The germline gives CDR1 SEHNR, CDR2 FQNEAQ (reference sequence). V was cut by 4 bases and J by 7 bases, with 16 bases left in between. The chain's CDR3 is CASSSQGSSYEAFF. DNA for the CDR3: TGTGCCAGCAGCTCGCAGGGGTCCTCCTATGAAGCTTTCTTT. The whole variable domain, remainder taken from reference TRBV7-9 and TRBJ1-1, is DTGVSQNPRHKITKRGQNVTFRCDPISEHNRLYWYRQTLGQGPEFLTYFQNEAQLEKSRLLSDRFSAERPKGSFSTLEIQRTEQGDSAMYLCASSSQGSSYEAFFGQGTRLTVV.

V usage is TRBV5-1 and J usage is TRBJ1-4; 9 bases align to TRBD1. The CDR3 has 15 residues. Unmatched junction bases numbered 5, after V lost 3 bases and J lost 5 bases. Germline CDR1 is SGHRS and CDR2 is YFSETQ. Here the CDR3 reads CASSYGTGRNEKLFF. In nucleotides, the CDR3 is TGCGCCAGCAGCTACGGGACAGGGAGGAATGAAAAACTGTTTTTT.